One sample yielded the 21 T cell receptor beta chains listed below, sequenced in a study of T cells in Graves' hyperthyroidism and ophthalmopathy. RNA transcripts yielded amplified TCR beta CDR3 regions. The TCR CDR3 was amplified in a first-round RT-PCR using the HTBI primer set. TCRdb re-derived calls from the multiplex PCR reads in MiXCR, one entry per CDR3 protein. Of about 590,000 distinct CDR3 sequences listed, more than 15% were seen once; the top ten hold approximately 7%. Sequencing input: blood. These receptors were taken from a woman aged 25 to 39 with Graves' hyperthyroidism.

This clonotype was detected many times. This chain joins TRBV9 and TRBJ2-1; TRBD2 agrees at 8 bases. The CDR3 has 17 residues. The V and J ends lost 3 bases and 0 bases, in that order; junction bases with no gene match: 8. Germline CDR1 SGDLS, CDR2 YYNGEE. This CDR3 reads CASSGRMAGGSYNEQFF. In nucleotides, the CDR3 is TGTGCCAGCAGCGGGCGAATGGCGGGAGGCTCCTACAATGAGCAGTTCTTC.

This clonotype has ten or more counts. The chain uses TRBV2 and TRBJ1-5; D call uncertain. Germline V gene lookup returns CDR1 SNHLY and CDR2 FYNNEI. Trimming took off 4 bases at V and 7 bases at J, with 11 bases between the two ends. The length of the CDR3 is 13 residues. CDR3 DNA: TGTGCCAGCAGTGCGGCAGGCATGCAGCCCCAGCATTTT. It yields the protein CASSAAGMQPQHF. The whole variable domain, remainder taken from reference TRBV2 and TRBJ1-5, is EPEVTQTPSHQVTQMGQEVILRCVPISNHLYFYWYRQILGQKVEFLVSFYNNEISEKSEIFDDQFSVERPDGSNFTLKIRSTKLEDSAMYFCASSAAGMQPQHFGDGTRLSIL.

This clonotype showed up many times. This chain connects TRBV3-1 to TRBJ1-6, with D uncertain. There are 15 residues in the CDR3. V dropped 4 bases and J dropped 8 bases, with 15 bases sitting between them. Germline V gene sequence: CDR1 LGHDT, CDR2 YNNKEL (reference sequence). The CDR3 sequence: CASSPVTGWDSPLHF. CDR3 nucleotide sequence: TGTGCCAGCAGCCCCGTCACGGGATGGGATTCACCCCTCCACTTT.

This clonotype was seen more than once but under ten times. The chain couples TRBV6-2 or TRBV6-3 to TRBJ2-1; 8 bases are a match to TRBD2. The CDR3 covers 16 residues. Per the germline V gene, CDR1 is MNHEY and CDR2 is SVGEGT. J gave up 2 bases and V 0 bases, and 3 bases lay outside the gene matches. The CDR3 region is CASSYSAGGAYNEQFF. The CDR3 bases are TGTGCCAGCAGTTACTCGGCGGGAGGAGCCTACAATGAGCAGTTCTTC.

In this sample, this clonotype turned up many times. The V gene is TRBV30, the J gene TRBJ2-6, with 7 bases matching TRBD2. Germline CDR1 reads GTSNPN; CDR2 reads SVGIG (reference sequence). The ends lost 7 bases at V and 0 bases at J; junction bases unmatched: 12. This CDR3 spans 17 amino acids. The CDR3 region is CALKGRAEDSGANVLTF. The CDR3 DNA follows: TGTGCCTTGAAGGGGAGGGCGGAAGACTCTGGGGCCAACGTCCTGACTTTC.

This clonotype was counted at least ten times. V usage is TRBV2 and J usage is TRBJ2-7; D might be TRBD2 (6 bases). CDR1 is SNHLY and CDR2 is FYNNEI in the germline V gene. This CDR3 has 14 amino acids. V was shortened by 6 bases and J by 3 bases, with 15 bases between the two germline ends. CDR3 residues: CASRGDGGYYEQYF. The CDR3 DNA sequence: TGTGCCAGCAGGGGGGACGGAGGGTACTACGAGCAGTACTTC.

This clonotype was seen a few times. The chain has TRBV7-2 and TRBJ1-5, with D maybe TRBD1 (6 bases). The CDR3 has 14 amino acids. Per the germline V gene, CDR1 is SGHTA and CDR2 is FQGNSA. The ends were cut back, 1 base at V and 7 bases at J, with 11 bases in the middle. CDR3 sequence reads: CASSLGGLGQPQHF. Here the CDR3 DNA reads TGTGCCAGCAGCTTAGGGGGGCTAGGGCAGCCCCAGCATTTT.

This clonotype was seen repeatedly, ten times or more. The gene calls are TRBV7-3 and TRBJ2-1, with 9 positions matching TRBD2. This CDR3 has 15 amino acids. Germline trimming cut 3 bases from V and 7 bases from J; bases unmatched to any gene: 7. Germline loops: CDR1 SGHTA, CDR2 FQGTGA. The CDR3 DNA follows: TGTGCCAGCAGCTTTGTCAGCGGGGGGCCGAATGAGCAGTTCTTC. Amino acid sequence: CASSFVSGGPNEQFF. Drawing the rest from reference TRBV7-3 and TRBJ2-1, the complete variable domain is GAGVSQTPSNKVTEKGKYVELRCDPISGHTALYWYRQSLGQGPEFLIYFQGTGAADDSGLPNDRFFAVRPEGSVSTLKIQRTERGDSAVYLCASSFVSGGPNEQFFGPGTRLTVL.

This clonotype was picked up a small number of times. This chain links TRBV29-1 with TRBJ1-3; 9 nucleotides line up with TRBD1. The germline V gene encodes CDR1 SQVTM and CDR2 ANQGSEA. V shed 4 bases, J shed 5 bases, and the junction held 9 bases outside the gene matches. This CDR3 is 15 amino acids long. The CDR3 is CSVVNPGQGRNTIYF. CDR3 sequence (DNA): TGCAGCGTTGTCAACCCGGGACAGGGAAGAAACACCATATATTTT.

This clonotype was recorded many times. CDR3 residues: CASSSLAEEKQFF. DNA of the CDR3: TGTGCCAGCAGCAGTTTAGCGGAGGAAAAGCAGTTCTTC. The V call is TRBV5-8, the J call TRBJ2-1, with D perhaps TRBD2 (6 bases). Trimming shortened V by 4 bases and J by 11 bases, and 16 bases separated the two germline ends. The CDR3 has 13 amino acids. Germline V gives CDR1 SGHTS, CDR2 YDEGEE.

This clonotype turned up a few times. The chain has TRBV10-3 and TRBJ2-6; D unresolved. The V end was cut by 4 bases, the J end by 0 bases, with 4 bases between. From germline, CDR1 is ENHRY and CDR2 SYGVKD. CDR3 length: 14 residues. Here the CDR3 DNA reads TGTGCCATCAGTGTCAACTCTGGGGCCAACGTCCTGACTTTC. Its translation: CAISVNSGANVLTF.

This clonotype was detected ten times or more. V gene TRBV24-1 combines with J gene TRBJ2-2; 9 positions agree with TRBD2. After removal of 4 bases from V and 1 base from J, the junction contained 3 bases not matched to a gene. Per germline, CDR1 KGHDR and CDR2 SFDVKD. CDR3 length equals 16 residues. The CDR3: CATSDRSGRNTGELFF. The CDR3 bases are TGTGCCACCAGTGACCGTAGCGGGAGGAACACCGGGGAGCTGTTTTTT.

The chain has TRBV5-6 and TRBJ2-6; 9 bases match TRBD2. The CDR3 is made up of 18 amino acids. Per germline, CDR1 SGHDT and CDR2 YYEEEE. The J segment lost 2 bases and the V segment lost 0 bases, leaving 6 bases of the junction unmatched. The CDR3: CASSLEASGTTGANVLTF. In DNA form, the CDR3 reads TGTGCCAGCAGCTTGGAGGCTAGCGGGACTACTGGGGCCAACGTCCTGACTTTC.

This clonotype was seen a few times. The chain carries TRBV4-1 and TRBJ2-3, with TRBD2 matching over 7 bases. Per germline, CDR1 MGHRA and CDR2 YSYEKL. The CDR3 contains 17 residues. The junction had 10 bases not matched to a gene; V was cut back by 1 base and J by 3 bases. The CDR3 protein is CASSQAYGTKITDTQYF. The DNA of the CDR3 is TGCGCCAGCAGCCAAGCGTACGGGACTAAGATAACAGATACGCAGTATTTT.

This clonotype was detected ten times or more. The V and J genes are TRBV11-2 and TRBJ2-1, with D perhaps matching TRBD2 (6 bases). Trimming removed 7 bases at V and 9 bases at J, with 28 bases between. Germline values: CDR1 SGHAT, CDR2 FQNNGV. The CDR3 has 17 amino acids. The CDR3 DNA sequence: TGTGCCAGCACCTATTCGGGGGAGTTGTTTCCTCCTGGTGAGCAGTTCTTC. Amino acid sequence: CASTYSGELFPPGEQFF.

This clonotype was seen many times. V usage is TRBV2 and J usage is TRBJ2-1, with D possibly TRBD2 on 6 matching bases. CDR1 SNHLY and CDR2 FYNNEI come from the germline V gene. Trimming cost V 3 bases and J 3 bases, with 12 bases left between them. The CDR3 length is 15 residues. CDR3 bases: TGTGCCAGCAGTGAGGTCAGGACTATCTACAATGAGCAGTTCTTC. Its protein product is CASSEVRTIYNEQFF.

The CDR3, as DNA: TGTGCCAGCAAGGAGACCGAATACCAAGAGACCCAGTACTTC. This gives the protein CASKETEYQETQYF. The chain links TRBV2 to TRBJ2-5; D is unclear. V was clipped by 7 bases and J by 0 bases, with 12 bases between them. The germline V gene encodes CDR1 SNHLY and CDR2 FYNNEI. This CDR3 is built from 14 residues.

The chain has TRBV28 and TRBJ2-7; 13 positions agree with TRBD2. This CDR3 is built from 15 residues. Germline V gene lookup returns CDR1 MDHEN and CDR2 SYDVKM. V lost 6 bases, J lost 5 bases, and 7 bases stayed unmatched. For the CDR3, the DNA is TGTGCCAGCAGCGTAGGGACTAGCGGGGCGGACGAGCAGTACTTC. Residues: CASSVGTSGADEQYF.

The genes are TRBV12-3 or TRBV12-4 and TRBJ2-5, with D unresolved. Trimming took off 5 bases at V and 4 bases at J, with 11 bases between the two ends. CDR3 length: 13 residues. The CDR3 region has the DNA TGTGCCAGCAGTCCCGACTCTTCAGAGACCCAGTACTTC. Protein: CASSPDSSETQYF.

The V and J genes are TRBV9 and TRBJ2-5; D may be TRBD2 (5 bases). The V and J ends lost 1 base and 5 bases respectively, with 15 bases between them. The CDR3 contains 15 residues. Germline V gene lookup returns CDR1 SGDLS and CDR2 YYNGEE. The CDR3 loop is CASSVSGGSEETQYF. The CDR3 nucleotides read TGTGCCAGCAGCGTAAGCGGTGGGTCCGAGGAGACCCAGTACTTC.

The chain is built from TRBV7-8 and TRBJ2-1; 9 bases map to TRBD2. Germline CDR1 and CDR2: SGHVS and FQNEAQ. The CDR3 totals 14 residues. The J segment lost 9 bases and the V segment lost 5 bases, leaving 8 bases of the junction unmatched. The CDR3: CASSGRLAGAEQFF. CDR3 coding DNA: TGTGCCAGCAGCGGAAGATTAGCGGGAGCTGAGCAGTTCTTC.